Below, 30 T cell receptor beta chains from the same sample are listed, as sequenced in a study of long-term antiretroviral therapy in people with HIV. Researchers ran immunoSEQ v3.0 at survey level. Method: immunoSEQ multiplex PCR; TCRdb's copy keeps in-frame clones and lacks some. The table records fewer than 30,000 clones, about 80% of them present only once. Sequences were derived from unsorted PBMCs, sampled 0.7 years before starting antiretroviral therapy. Receptors were obtained from a young man with HIV.

The V gene is TRBV5-1, the J gene TRBJ2-5; unclear D gene. From germline, CDR1 is SGHRS and CDR2 YFSETQ. The CDR3 has 14 amino acids. Trimming shortened V by 1 base and J by 2 bases, and 9 bases separated the two germline ends. CDR3 in amino acids: CASSLFGLQETQYF. In DNA form, the CDR3 reads TGCGCCAGCAGCTTGTTCGGCCTACAAGAGACCCAGTACTTC.

The chain recombines TRBV21-1 with TRBJ2-1; TRBD2 is taken as the D call from the table, unchecked against the DNA. TRBV21-1 is an annotated pseudogene. This CDR3 has 13 amino acids. The CDR3 region is CASSPRRGDEQFF. DNA for the CDR3: TGTGCCAGCTCTCCGAGGAGGGGTGATGAGCAGTTCTTC.

The CDR3 reads CASSVAPEFSGNTIYF. DNA of the CDR3: TGTGCCAGCAGCGTAGCTCCGGAGTTCTCTGGAAACACCATATATTTT. The V call is TRBV9, the J call TRBJ1-3, with D hard to call. The CDR3 has 16 residues. Trimming removed 0 bases from V and 0 bases from J, with 10 bases in between. The germline V gene has CDR1 SGDLS and CDR2 YYNGEE.

The chain uses TRBV20-1 and TRBJ1-1; D gene uncertain. V lost 2 bases and J lost 7, with 5 bases in between. In germline, CDR1 is DFQATT, CDR2 SNEGSKA (reference sequence). The CDR3 has 10 residues. The CDR3 nucleotides are TGCAGTGCTAGAATGCTTGAAGCTTTCTTT. Amino acids: CSARMLEAFF.

The rearrangement uses TRBV7-8 and TRBJ1-6; D perhaps matches TRBD1 (5 bases). This CDR3 spans 15 amino acids. Germline loops: CDR1 SGHVS, CDR2 FQNEAQ. V lost 2 bases and J 8 bases, leaving 13 bases between the germline ends. This CDR3 reads CASSLIGRGDSPLHF. The CDR3 nucleotides are TGTGCCAGCAGCTTAATAGGCCGGGGGGATTCACCCCTCCACTTT.

V usage is TRBV5-1 and J usage is TRBJ1-1; 7 bases line up with TRBD1. The CDR3 contains 15 residues. The trim removed 4 bases at V and 1 base at J, leaving 7 bases unmatched. Germline CDR1 SGHRS, CDR2 YFSETQ. The chain's CDR3 is CASSRIRQGNTEAFF. For the CDR3, the DNA is TGCGCCAGCAGCCGGATAAGACAGGGGAACACTGAAGCTTTCTTT.

V and J are TRBV10-2 and TRBJ2-7; TRBD2 is a possible D gene (6 bases). Germline values: CDR1 WSHSY, CDR2 SAAADI. Between the trimmed V and J ends, which lost 6 bases and 0 bases, there was a span of 12 bases. The CDR3 has 14 residues. The CDR3, as DNA: TGCGCCAGCAGATGGGGGAGGAGCTCCTACGAGCAGTACTTC. Its protein product is CASRWGRSSYEQYF.

The chain carries TRBV4-1 and TRBJ2-7; D not resolved. Trimming took off 2 bases at V and 5 bases at J, with 10 bases between the two ends. Germline V CDR1 and CDR2: MGHRA, YSYEKL. This CDR3 has 13 residues. Here the CDR3 reads CASSQPWVNEQYF. CDR3 DNA: TGCGCCAGCAGCCAACCGTGGGTCAACGAGCAGTACTTC.

V gene TRBV27 combines with J gene TRBJ2-1, with a tentative D call TRBD2 (5 bases). The germline V gene encodes CDR1 MNHEY and CDR2 SMNVEV (reference sequence). This CDR3 region has 11 residues. Trimming shortened V by 6 bases and J by 5 bases, and 5 bases separated the two germline ends. In DNA form, the CDR3 reads TGTGCCAGCAGGACTAACAATGAGCAGTTCTTC. It yields the protein CASRTNNEQFF.

V and J are TRBV27 and TRBJ2-3; D tentatively reads TRBD1 or TRBD2 (6 bases each). This CDR3 has 14 amino acids. Germline CDR1 is MNHEY and CDR2 is SMNVEV (reference sequence). Trimming took off 5 bases at V and 4 bases at J, with 13 bases between the two ends. CDR3 bases: TGTGCCAGCAGTCCGCTCGGGGGCCCAGATACGCAGTATTTT. Protein: CASSPLGGPDTQYF.

The rearrangement uses TRBV5-1 and TRBJ1-4; 7 positions agree with TRBD1. Germline V gives CDR1 SGHRS, CDR2 YFSETQ. V gave up 1 base and J gave up 5 bases; unmatched junction bases: 5. The CDR3 spans 15 residues. The DNA for the CDR3 is TGCGCCAGCAGCTTGCGGGGGACAGAGAATGAAAAACTGTTTTTT. Translated: CASSLRGTENEKLFF.

This clone was seen just once. The chain is built from TRBV21-1 and TRBJ2-7; the table's D call of TRBD2 was not tested on the DNA. TRBV21-1 has pseudogene status. The CDR3 contains 14 residues. CDR3 protein: CASSKEPMSYEQYF. The CDR3 DNA reads as TGTGCCAGCAGCAAAGAGCCAATGTCCTACGAGCAGTACTTC.

V usage is TRBV4-2 and J usage is TRBJ2-1, with D uncertain. Germline V gene lookup returns CDR1 LGHNA and CDR2 YNFKEQ. Trimming removed 3 bases at V and 6 bases at J, with 6 bases between. This CDR3 contains 12 residues. The CDR3 sequence is CASSQTGNEQFF. The CDR3 DNA reads TGTGCCAGCAGCCAGACGGGCAATGAGCAGTTCTTC.

The genes are TRBV5-1 and TRBJ2-2; D is ambiguous. The CDR3 has 13 amino acids. CDR1 is SGHRS and CDR2 is YFSETQ in the germline V gene. V was trimmed by 6 bases and J by 7 bases, leaving 13 bases between them. CDR3 region: CASTRVENGELFF. CDR3 DNA: TGCGCCAGCACCCGCGTTGAAAACGGGGAGCTGTTTTTT.

The V call is TRBV7-9, the J call TRBJ1-1; D not certain. Trimming took 2 bases from V and 5 from J, leaving 15 bases between them. The CDR3 contains 15 residues. Looked up from germline, CDR1 is SEHNR and CDR2 is FQNEAQ (reference sequence). The CDR3 reads CASSLILEGRTEAFF. CDR3 bases: TGTGCCAGCAGCTTAATTCTCGAGGGAAGAACTGAAGCTTTCTTT.

This chain connects TRBV27 to TRBJ2-6, with TRBD1 matching over 9 bases. V trimming: 6 bases; J trimming: 0 bases; junction bases outside the gene matches: 9. CDR3 length: 18 amino acids. Per germline, CDR1 MNHEY and CDR2 SMNVEV (reference sequence). In DNA form, the CDR3 reads TGTGCCAGCAGCCGGGGATCGGGACAGGGCTCTGGGGCCAACGTCCTGACTTTC. Amino acids: CASSRGSGQGSGANVLTF. Full variable domain (missing parts from reference TRBV27 and TRBJ2-6): EAQVTQNPRYLITVTGKKLTVTCSQNMNHEYMSWYRQDPGLGLRQIYYSMNVEVTDKGDVPEGYKVSRKEKRNFPLILESPSPNQTSLYFCASSRGSGQGSGANVLTFGAGSRLTVL.

This clone is deemed medium-sized (0.01 to 0.1%). This sample also contains other DNA sequences that code for the same CDR3. The chain combines TRBV7-2 with TRBJ2-7, with 11 bases that match TRBD2. The CDR3 totals 17 residues. Trimming took 1 base from V and 4 from J; bases not matched to a gene: 9. CDR1 and CDR2 (germline): SGHTA, FQGNSA. In DNA form, the CDR3 reads TGTGCCAGCAGCTTAGGACCCATAGCGGGAGGGAGTTACGAGCAGTACTTC. Protein sequence: CASSLGPIAGGSYEQYF.

The table lists this clone with a few counts. The J gene is TRBJ2-3, the V gene TRBV7-2; TRBD1 might be the D (6 bases). With 5 bases removed from V and 6 bases from J, the gap between germline ends came to 9 bases. In germline, CDR1 is SGHTA, CDR2 FQGNSA. The CDR3 has 12 residues. The CDR3 sequence is CASSPGADTQYF. The CDR3 DNA reads TGTGCCAGCAGCCCAGGGGCGGATACGCAGTATTTT.

This clone was counted a single time. The rearrangement links TRBV7-8 to TRBJ2-7, with unresolved D. This CDR3 is built from 15 residues. Germline V lookup: CDR1 SGHVS, CDR2 FQNEAQ. Trimming removed 1 base at V and 4 bases at J, with 14 bases between. For the CDR3, the DNA is TGTGCCAGCAGCTTAGGGGTATCAGCCCATTACGAGCAGTACTTC. Protein: CASSLGVSAHYEQYF.

The chain carries TRBV11-2 and TRBJ1-4, with D unclear. Looked up from germline, CDR1 is SGHAT and CDR2 is FQNNGV. This CDR3 contains 15 residues. V was shortened by 0 bases and J by 7 bases, with 12 bases between the two germline ends. CDR3 loop: CASSLESVGSEKLFF. Written as DNA, the CDR3 is TGTGCCAGCAGCTTAGAGAGTGTTGGGAGTGAAAAACTGTTTTTT.

The V and J genes are TRBV27 and TRBJ2-3; D possibly corresponds to TRBD2 (5 bases). This CDR3 spans 16 amino acids. Trimming left V 2 bases short and J 1 base short, with 13 bases between. The V gene's germline CDR1 is MNHEY and CDR2 SMNVEV (reference sequence). CDR3 in amino acids: CASSLGRLAGTDTQYF. Here the CDR3 DNA reads TGTGCCAGCAGTTTAGGGCGGCTAGCAGGCACAGATACGCAGTATTTT.

This clone was observed once. This rearrangement joins TRBV6-1 to TRBJ2-2; 10 nucleotides match TRBD2. CDR1 and CDR2 (germline): MNHNS, SASEGT. The ends lost 4 bases at V and 7 bases at J; junction bases unmatched: 9. The CDR3 length is 16 residues. CDR3 region: CASSGGLAGAVGELFF. CDR3 coding DNA: TGTGCCAGCAGTGGGGGGCTAGCGGGAGCGGTCGGGGAGCTGTTTTTT.

This clone appeared once. This chain joins TRBV13 and TRBJ1-1; TRBD1 agrees at 8 bases. CDR3 length: 16 amino acids. Per the germline V gene, CDR1 is PRHDT and CDR2 is FYEKMQ (reference sequence). V lost 4 bases to trimming and J lost 11 bases; unmatched junction nucleotides: 18. DNA for the CDR3: TGTGCCAGCAGCTACAAGGACAGGGTGAAGATTGTGGAGGCTTTCTTT. Its translation: CASSYKDRVKIVEAFF. The variable domain in full, completed from reference TRBV13 and TRBJ1-1, reads AAGVIQSPRHLIKEKRETATLKCYPIPRHDTVYWYQQGPGQDPQFLISFYEKMQSDKGSIPDRFSAQQFSDYHSELNMSSLELGDSALYFCASSYKDRVKIVEAFFGQGTRLTVV.

The CDR3 loop is CASSLRAPDTQYF. For the CDR3, the DNA is TGTGCCAGCAGTTTACGGGCTCCAGATACGCAGTATTTT. This sequence joins TRBV28 and TRBJ2-3; D is uncertain. The CDR3 covers 13 residues. Per the germline V gene, CDR1 is MDHEN and CDR2 is SYDVKM. Trimming shortened V by 2 bases and J by 4 bases, and 7 bases separated the two germline ends.

The chain combines TRBV6-5 with TRBJ2-7; D is unresolved. With 7 bases removed from V and 4 bases from J, the gap between germline ends came to 11 bases. Germline CDR1 MNHEY, CDR2 SVGAGI. The CDR3 has 12 amino acids. Here the CDR3 DNA reads TGTGCCAGCACGACCTCAGGTTACGAGCAGTACTTC. Translating it yields CASTTSGYEQYF.

The chain links TRBV28 to TRBJ1-5, with no clear D. V was clipped by 6 bases and J by 3 bases, with 21 bases between them. This CDR3 is 17 amino acids long. CDR1 and CDR2 from the germline V gene are MDHEN and SYDVKM. Here the CDR3 reads CASSELSGRALNQPQHF. CDR3 nucleotides: TGTGCCAGCAGCGAGCTATCAGGACGGGCCCTCAATCAGCCCCAGCATTTT.

This rearrangement joins TRBV30 to TRBJ2-3, with D possibly TRBD1 on 5 matching bases. V was clipped by 5 bases and J by 2 bases, with 20 bases between them. In germline, CDR1 is GTSNPN, CDR2 SVGIG (reference sequence). The CDR3 length is 16 residues. The CDR3 sequence is CAWGLDTDRSTDTQYF. Here the CDR3 DNA reads TGTGCCTGGGGCCTGGACACGGACCGTTCCACAGATACGCAGTATTTT.

This chain links TRBV18 with TRBJ2-2, with 14 bases that match TRBD2. V gave up 4 bases and J gave up 0 bases; unmatched junction bases: 4. CDR3 size: 18 residues. The V gene's germline CDR1 is KGHSH and CDR2 LQKENI. The CDR3 DNA reads as TGTGCCAGCTCACTCGGACTAGCGGGGGGAGCGAACACCGGGGAGCTGTTTTTT. It is translated as CASSLGLAGGANTGELFF. The variable domain in full, completed from reference TRBV18 and TRBJ2-2, reads NAGVMQNPRHLVRRRGQEARLRCSPMKGHSHVYWYRQLPEEGLKFMVYLQKENIIDESGMPKERFSAEFPKEGPSILRIQQVVRGDSAAYFCASSLGLAGGANTGELFFGEGSRLTVL.

V gene TRBV5-4 combines with J gene TRBJ2-3, with TRBD2 matching over 8 bases. The CDR3 covers 17 residues. Germline V gene sequence: CDR1 SGHNT, CDR2 YYREEE (reference sequence). Germline trimming cut 4 bases from V and 2 bases from J; bases unmatched to any gene: 12. The CDR3 bases are TGTGCCAGCAGCACCGGGGGTTTAGCGGGACTCACAGATACGCAGTATTTT. This sequence encodes CASSTGGLAGLTDTQYF.

In this sample, this clone turned up a few times. The chain uses TRBV27 and TRBJ1-1; the D gene is possibly TRBD1 (6 bases). This CDR3 comprises 16 residues. CDR1 is MNHEY and CDR2 is SMNVEV in the germline V gene (reference sequence). The V gene lost 4 bases and the J gene lost 1 base, with 16 bases spanning the gap. The CDR3: CASSSSQGHSNTEAFF. CDR3 in DNA: TGTGCCAGCAGTTCAAGCCAGGGACATTCGAACACTGAAGCTTTCTTT.